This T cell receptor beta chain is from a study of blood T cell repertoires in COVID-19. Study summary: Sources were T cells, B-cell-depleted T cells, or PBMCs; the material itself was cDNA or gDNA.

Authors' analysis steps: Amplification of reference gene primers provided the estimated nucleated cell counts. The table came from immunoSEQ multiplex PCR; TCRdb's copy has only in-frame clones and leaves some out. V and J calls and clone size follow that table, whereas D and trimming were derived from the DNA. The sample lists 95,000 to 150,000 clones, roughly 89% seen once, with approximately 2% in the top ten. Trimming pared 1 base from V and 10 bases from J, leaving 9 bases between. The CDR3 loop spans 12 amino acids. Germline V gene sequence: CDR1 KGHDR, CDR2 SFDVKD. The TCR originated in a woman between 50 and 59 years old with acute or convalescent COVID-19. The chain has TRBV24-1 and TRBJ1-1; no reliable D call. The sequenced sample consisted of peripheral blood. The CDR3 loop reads CATSDLAGRAFF. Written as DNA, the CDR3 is TGTGCCACCAGTGATTTAGCAGGCAGAGCTTTCTTT.